Included here is one T cell receptor beta chain sequence, with context. Its antigen is as yet unknown. The sample comes from a study of T cells expressing NK-cell markers. Study-level points and caveats: In 6 or 7 donors, dominant NKG2C+ clonotypes were roughly 1.0-7.5% of CD8+ T cells.

From the 5' RACE reads, TCRdb lists one entry per CDR3 protein and no DNA. In total, the table holds about 170,000 distinct CDR3 sequences. The receptor comes from a man aged 18 to 69 in good health. The sequenced sample was blood T cells: a sorted CD56 or NKG2C T cell subset, CD4+ or CD8+ T cells, or bulk PBMC T cells (not recorded which).

CDR3 region: CASTNLRGAVGELFF. The gene calls are TRBV12-3 or TRBV12-4 and TRBJ2-2; there is no DNA to check the TCRdb D call of TRBD1. The CDR3 spans 15 residues.